A selection of T cell receptor beta chains follows, all from one sample in a study of cytomegalovirus exposure and HLA in healthy donors. The method was immunoSEQ multiplex PCR; TCRdb's version includes in-frame clones alone and lacks a portion of them. The sample yields about 130,000 clones, 75% to 85% seen once. Sample: PBMCs. The receptors originated from a middle-aged woman in good health and CMV-seronegative. The CDR3 runs from the conserved cysteine through the conserved F or W. Fields, in order: V gene, clone size, J gene, D gene, CDR3 DNA, CDR3 protein. The D gene is left open where the match is weak. Size is omitted from some rows. Given values are once, few, many or a class for expanded clones.

TRBV30,NA,TRBJ1-3,NA,TGTGCCTGGAGCGTGAACCGATTACACCTGAAATATGGAAACACCATATATTTT,CAWSVNRLHLKYGNTIYF
TRBV9,NA,TRBJ2-7,TRBD1,TGTGCCAGCAGCCCCCGGGACAGGGCAACCTACGAGCAGTACTTC,CASSPRDRATYEQYF
TRBV5-6,NA,TRBJ2-2,NA,TGTGCCAGCAGCTCTACAGGGAAAACCGGGGAGCTGTTTTTT,CASSSTGKTGELFF
TRBV2,NA,TRBJ1-2,NA,TGTGCCAGCAGGGTGGGGAAACAGGGCAGTGGCTACACCTTC,CASRVGKQGSGYTF
TRBV27,NA,TRBJ2-1,NA,TGTGCCAGCAGTAGTACTCAGGGTGTACACCACAATGAGCAGTTCTTC,CASSSTQGVHHNEQFF
TRBV6-1,NA,TRBJ2-7,NA,TGTGCCAGCACAACCGCGCCCTACGAGCAGTACTTC,CASTTAPYEQYF
TRBV5-1,NA,TRBJ2-5,TRBD1,TGCGCCAGCAGCCCGGGACAGGGCCGCCCGGAGACCCAGTACTTC,CASSPGQGRPETQYF
TRBV5-1,few,TRBJ1-4,TRBD1,TGCGCCAGCAGCGGAGGACAGGAACCAACTAATGAAAAACTGTTTTTT,CASSGGQEPTNEKLFF
TRBV28,NA,TRBJ2-7,NA,TGTGCCAGCAGTACCTCCCCAGGGTACGAGCAGTACTTC,CASSTSPGYEQYF
TRBV29-1,NA,TRBJ2-1,TRBD2,TGCAGCGTTGAAGGTAGAAGGGCTAGCGGGGGAAACAATGAGCAGTTCTTC,CSVEGRRASGGNNEQFF
TRBV11-2,once,TRBJ2-4,TRBD2,TGTGCCAGCAGCGCTAGCGGGGGAGTAGCCAAAAACATTCAGTACTTC,CASSASGGVAKNIQYF
TRBV5-1,NA,TRBJ2-5,TRBD2,TGCGCCAGCAGCTTGGGTACTAGCGAACAAGAGACCCAGTACTTC,CASSLGTSEQETQYF
TRBV19,NA,TRBJ1-1,NA,TGTGCCAGTAGTTCTGGCGGGGGCGGAGGAAGTACTGAAGCTTTCTTT,CASSSGGGGGSTEAFF
TRBV6-5,NA,TRBJ1-2,TRBD1,TGTGCCAGCAGTTTACAGGGGGCTGGCTATGGCTACACCTTC,CASSLQGAGYGYTF
TRBV7-9,NA,TRBJ2-7,TRBD1,TGTGCCAGCAGCTTCTCTCTCCGGACAGGGGGGTCCTACGAGCAGTACTTC,CASSFSLRTGGSYEQYF
TRBV7-9,NA,TRBJ2-7,NA,TGTGCCAGCAGCCTGCAAGGGGGGGCCTCCTACGAGCAGTACTTC,CASSLQGGASYEQYF
TRBV10-1,NA,TRBJ2-1,NA,TGCGCCAGCAGCCTCGACAGTAGTGAGCAGTTCTTC,CASSLDSSEQFF
TRBV30,NA,TRBJ2-5,NA,TGTGCCTGGAGTGTGCGGAGACAAGAGACCCAGTACTTC,CAWSVRRQETQYF
TRBV29-1,once,TRBJ2-2,TRBD2,TGCAGCGCGACCGGGACTAGCGGGGGGGACACCGGGGAGCTGTTTTTT,CSATGTSGGDTGELFF
TRBV14,NA,TRBJ1-5,NA,TGTGCCAGCAGCCAGGCAGGGGCTAGGCAGCCCCAGCATTTT,CASSQAGARQPQHF
TRBV6-1,few,TRBJ1-1,TRBD1,TGTGCCAGCACCCTGACAGGGGGAGGTTCTGAAGCTTTCTTT,CASTLTGGGSEAFF
TRBV18,NA,TRBJ1-6,NA,TGTGCCAGCTCCAGAAGCTCCTATAATTCACCCCTCCACTTT,CASSRSSYNSPLHF
TRBV4-3,NA,TRBJ1-4,TRBD1,TGCGCCAGCAGCCAAGATTGGGTCAGGACAGGGTACTGGTCAACTAATGAAAAACTGTTTTTT,CASSQDWVRTGYWSTNEKLFF
TRBV9,NA,TRBJ1-2,NA,TGTGCCAGCAGCGTAGAGGGAGGGTATGGCTACACCTTC,CASSVEGGYGYTF
TRBV4-1,NA,TRBJ2-3,TRBD2,TGCGCCAGCAGCCAGATCGGACTAGCGGGGGTTCCCTATAGCACAGATACGCAGTATTTT,CASSQIGLAGVPYSTDTQYF
TRBV7-9,NA,TRBJ1-3,NA,TGTGCCAGCAGCTTAACAGGTGGTGGAAACACCATATATTTT,CASSLTGGGNTIYF
TRBV6-5,NA,TRBJ1-2,TRBD1,TGTGCCAGCAGTAGTGGACAGGGGCCCAGCTATGGCTACACCTTC,CASSSGQGPSYGYTF
TRBV11-2,NA,TRBJ1-4,NA,TGTGCCAGCAGCTCCTCTGTTGAAAAACTGTTTTTT,CASSSSVEKLFF
TRBV9,NA,TRBJ2-5,TRBD1,TGTGCCAGCAGCGTAGGGGGGACAGCACAAGAGACCCAGTACTTC,CASSVGGTAQETQYF
TRBV11-2,NA,TRBJ2-7,NA,TGTGCCAGCAGCTTAGTCTGGGGCAGCTACGAGCAGTACTTC,CASSLVWGSYEQYF
TRBV10-1,NA,TRBJ1-1,NA,TGCGCCAGCAGTGAGGAGACTGATAACACTGAAGCTTTCTTT,CASSEETDNTEAFF
TRBV19,NA,TRBJ2-6,TRBD1,TGTGCCAGTAGTATGTCCAGGCAGGGGGCTGGGGCCAACGTCCTGACTTTC,CASSMSRQGAGANVLTF
TRBV6-6,NA,TRBJ1-2,TRBD1,TGTGCCAGCAGTGCCGGACAGGCGGTCTATGGCTACACCTTC,CASSAGQAVYGYTF
TRBV6-5,NA,TRBJ2-1,NA,TGTGCCAGCAGTTGGCCGGGACACCACTACAATGAGCAGTTCTTC,CASSWPGHHYNEQFF
TRBV4-2,NA,TRBJ2-7,NA,TGTGCCAGCAGCCAAGGGATGAGCGGCGGACTTTACGAGCAGTACTTC,CASSQGMSGGLYEQYF
TRBV7-9,NA,TRBJ1-2,TRBD1,TGTTCCAGCAGCTTAGCTGGGACAGGGGGAAATGGCTACACCTTC,CSSSLAGTGGNGYTF
TRBV7-3,once,TRBJ1-2,TRBD1,TGTGCCAGCAGCCCCTCAGGGACAGGGACGTCGGGCTACACCTTC,CASSPSGTGTSGYTF
TRBV5-4,NA,TRBJ1-4,NA,TGTGCCAGCAGTTTCACGATAACAAATGAAAAACTGTTTTTT,CASSFTITNEKLFF
TRBV7-9,NA,TRBJ2-7,NA,TGTGCCAGCAGCTTAGATCGTATTACCGGGGACTACGAGCAGTACTTC,CASSLDRITGDYEQYF
TRBV4-3,NA,TRBJ1-4,NA,TGCGCCAGCAGCCAACCTTCCGGGGCAACTAATGAAAAACTGTTTTTT,CASSQPSGATNEKLFF
TRBV5-6,NA,TRBJ1-3,NA,TGTGCCAGCAGCCGTGAACGGCAGGGCGTGAACACCATATATTTT,CASSRERQGVNTIYF
TRBV6-4,NA,TRBJ2-3,NA,TGTGCCAGCAGTAAGACAGTAGACCCCACAGATACGCAGTATTTT,CASSKTVDPTDTQYF
TRBV27,NA,TRBJ1-2,NA,TGTGCCAGCAGTTTTCGGGAAAACTATGGCTACACCTTC,CASSFRENYGYTF
TRBV9,NA,TRBJ1-2,TRBD1,TGTGCCAGCAGCCAAAGTAGGGGGCGGAGTGGCTACACCTTC,CASSQSRGRSGYTF
TRBV5-1,NA,TRBJ1-4,TRBD1,TGCGCCAGCAGCGGGGGGACAGGGGTAGAGGAAAAACTGTTTTTT,CASSGGTGVEEKLFF
TRBV10-2,NA,TRBJ1-1,NA,TGCGCCAGCAGATCAGGGAGGGGCACTGAAGCTTTCTTT,CASRSGRGTEAFF
TRBV6-1,NA,TRBJ2-2,TRBD1,TGTGCCAGCAGTGACAGGGACAGGGGGCTTCCTCATCTGTTTTTT,CASSDRDRGLPHLFF
TRBV4-1,NA,TRBJ2-3,NA,TGCGCCAGCAGCCAAATAACTCCGACAGATACGCAGTATTTT,CASSQITPTDTQYF
TRBV6-6,NA,TRBJ1-5,NA,TGTGCCAGCAGTTACTCTTCGGGGACTAATCAGCCCCAGCATTTT,CASSYSSGTNQPQHF
TRBV5-1,NA,TRBJ2-2,NA,TGCGCCAGCAGCTTGCCATCCGGGGAGCTGTTTTTT,CASSLPSGELFF
TRBV7-2,NA,TRBJ2-7,NA,TGTGCCAGCAGCCGCCAGAGGTCCGAGCAGTACTTC,CASSRQRSEQYF
TRBV29-1,NA,TRBJ2-1,NA,TGCAGCGAAGGAAGACAGAGCGATGAGCAGTTCTTC,CSEGRQSDEQFF
TRBV10-3,NA,TRBJ2-2,NA,TGTGCCATCAGCCCAATAGCGGTGACCGGGGAGCTGTTTTTT,CAISPIAVTGELFF